The clone carrying this T cell receptor (beta chain) was picked up many times. Antigen specificity is unknown. This sample was taken from a study of Graves' ophthalmopathy and Graves' hyperthyroidism. Study-wide context: No progression to ophthalmopathy over 18 months defined stable hyperthyroidism. Study results and caveats: Detected in blood as well were most expanded thyroid clonotypes with frequency above 0.001.

TCR beta CDR3 regions were amplified from RNA transcripts. An opening RT-PCR round employed HTBI primers and preceded a second-round multiplex PCR. TCRdb reanalysed the multiplex PCR reads using MiXCR and keeps one entry per CDR3 protein. The repertoire includes around 1,000,000 distinct CDR3 sequences, around a third of them detected once, and over 8.5% sits in the top ten. The V gene's germline CDR1 is ENHRY and CDR2 SYGVKD. The CDR3 is 14 residues long. V lost 0 bases, J lost 1 base, and 3 bases lay in between. Hyperthyroidism patients, aged 18 to 65, were newly diagnosed, under 2 months' duration. Diagnoses were established from clinical symptoms, serum thyroxine, TRAb, thyroid ultrasound and orbital computed tomography.

The sequence came from an adult man with Graves' hyperthyroidism. The rearrangement joins TRBV10-3 to TRBJ2-2; unclear D gene. Source material: peripheral blood or thyroid tissue (not recorded which). The CDR3 spells CAISESLNTGELFF. The CDR3 nucleotides read TGTGCCATCAGTGAGTCGCTGAACACCGGGGAGCTGTTTTTT.